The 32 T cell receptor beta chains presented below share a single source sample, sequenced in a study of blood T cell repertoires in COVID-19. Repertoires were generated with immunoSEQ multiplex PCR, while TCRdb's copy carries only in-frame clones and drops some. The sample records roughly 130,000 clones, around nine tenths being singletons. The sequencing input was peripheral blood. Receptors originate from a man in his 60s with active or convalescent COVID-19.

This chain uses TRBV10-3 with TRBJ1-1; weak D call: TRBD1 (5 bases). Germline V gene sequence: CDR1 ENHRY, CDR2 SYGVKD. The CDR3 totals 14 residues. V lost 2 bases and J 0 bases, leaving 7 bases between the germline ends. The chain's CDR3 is CAISETDMNTEAFF. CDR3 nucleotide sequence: TGTGCCATCAGTGAGACGGACATGAACACTGAAGCTTTCTTT.

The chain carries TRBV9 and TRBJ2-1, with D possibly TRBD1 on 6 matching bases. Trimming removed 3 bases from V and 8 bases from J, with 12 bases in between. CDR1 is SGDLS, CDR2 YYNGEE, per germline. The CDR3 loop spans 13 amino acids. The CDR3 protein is CASSARYRDEQFF. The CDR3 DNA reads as TGTGCCAGCAGCGCCCGTTACAGGGATGAGCAGTTCTTC.

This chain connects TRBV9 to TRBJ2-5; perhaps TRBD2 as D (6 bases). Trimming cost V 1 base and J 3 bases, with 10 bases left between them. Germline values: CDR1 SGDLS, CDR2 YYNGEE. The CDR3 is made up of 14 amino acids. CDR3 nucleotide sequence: TGTGCCAGCAGCGTAAGGGACTCTAAAGAGACCCAGTACTTC. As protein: CASSVRDSKETQYF.

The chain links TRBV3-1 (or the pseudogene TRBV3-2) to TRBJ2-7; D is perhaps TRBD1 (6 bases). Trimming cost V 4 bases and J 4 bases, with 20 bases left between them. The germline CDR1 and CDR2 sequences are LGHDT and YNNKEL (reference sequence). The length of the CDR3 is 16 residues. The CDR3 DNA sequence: TGTGCCAGCAGCCCTCCCCAAGCAGGACAGCAGTACGAGCAGTACTTC. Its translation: CASSPPQAGQQYEQYF.

This chain's CDR3 is CATSDPGHGDQTQYF. The CDR3 nucleotides are TGTGCCACCAGTGACCCGGGACACGGGGACCAGACCCAGTACTTC. The gene calls are TRBV24-1 and TRBJ2-5; possible D gene TRBD1, 6 bases. CDR3 length equals 15 residues. Germline CDR1 is KGHDR and CDR2 is SFDVKD. V lost 4 bases and J 6 bases, leaving 17 bases between the germline ends.

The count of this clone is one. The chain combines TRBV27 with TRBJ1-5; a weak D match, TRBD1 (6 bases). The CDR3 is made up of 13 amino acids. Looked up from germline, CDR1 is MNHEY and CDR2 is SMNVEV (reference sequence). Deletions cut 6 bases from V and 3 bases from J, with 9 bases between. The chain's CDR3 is CASRGQFNQPQHF. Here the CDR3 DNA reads TGTGCCAGCAGAGGACAGTTCAATCAGCCCCAGCATTTT.

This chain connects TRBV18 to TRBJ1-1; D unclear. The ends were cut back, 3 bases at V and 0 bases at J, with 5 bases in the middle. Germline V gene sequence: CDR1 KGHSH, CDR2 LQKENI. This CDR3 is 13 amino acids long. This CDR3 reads CASSPTMNTEAFF. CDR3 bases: TGTGCCAGCTCACCGACAATGAACACTGAAGCTTTCTTT.

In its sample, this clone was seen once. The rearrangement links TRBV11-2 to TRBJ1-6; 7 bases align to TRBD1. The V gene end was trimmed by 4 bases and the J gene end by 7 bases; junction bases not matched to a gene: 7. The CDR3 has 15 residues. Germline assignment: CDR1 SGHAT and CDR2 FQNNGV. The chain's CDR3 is CASSSGQVGNSPLHF. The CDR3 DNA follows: TGTGCCAGCAGCTCTGGACAGGTCGGAAATTCACCCCTCCACTTT.

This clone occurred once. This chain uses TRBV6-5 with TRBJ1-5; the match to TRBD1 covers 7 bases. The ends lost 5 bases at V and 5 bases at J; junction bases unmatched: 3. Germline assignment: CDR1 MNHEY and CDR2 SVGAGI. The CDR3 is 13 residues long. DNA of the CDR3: TGTGCCAGCAGTAGAGGGGGCGATCAGCCCCAGCATTTT. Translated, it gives CASSRGGDQPQHF.

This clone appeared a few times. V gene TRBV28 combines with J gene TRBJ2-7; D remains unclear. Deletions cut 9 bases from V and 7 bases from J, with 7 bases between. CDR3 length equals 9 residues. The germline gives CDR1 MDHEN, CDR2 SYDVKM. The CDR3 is CASLEEQYF. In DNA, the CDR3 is TGTGCCAGTTTGGAGGAGCAGTACTTC. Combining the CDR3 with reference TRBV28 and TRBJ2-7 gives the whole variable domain DVKVTQSSRYLVKRTGEKVFLECVQDMDHENMFWYRQDPGLGLRLIYFSYDVKMKEKGDIPEGYSVSREKKERFSLILESASTNQTSMYLCASLEEQYFGPGTRLTVT.

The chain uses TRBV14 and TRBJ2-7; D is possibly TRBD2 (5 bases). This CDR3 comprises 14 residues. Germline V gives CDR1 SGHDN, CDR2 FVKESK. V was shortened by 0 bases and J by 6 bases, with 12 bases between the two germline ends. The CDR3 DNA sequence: TGTGCCAGCAGCCAAGATCCCCGGGGTAGCGAGCAGTACTTC. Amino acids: CASSQDPRGSEQYF.

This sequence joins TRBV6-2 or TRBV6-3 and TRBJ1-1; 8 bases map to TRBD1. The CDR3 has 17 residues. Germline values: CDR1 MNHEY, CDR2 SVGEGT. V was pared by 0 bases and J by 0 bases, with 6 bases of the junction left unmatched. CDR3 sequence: CASSYSRTGILNTEAFF. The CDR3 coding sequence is TGTGCCAGCAGTTACTCTAGGACAGGGATCCTGAACACTGAAGCTTTCTTT.

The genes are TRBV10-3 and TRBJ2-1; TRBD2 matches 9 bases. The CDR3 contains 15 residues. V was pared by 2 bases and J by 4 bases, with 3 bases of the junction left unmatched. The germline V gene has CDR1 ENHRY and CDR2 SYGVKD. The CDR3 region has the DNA TGTGCCATCAGTGAGGGGCTAGCGGGATACAATGAGCAGTTCTTC. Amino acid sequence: CAISEGLAGYNEQFF.

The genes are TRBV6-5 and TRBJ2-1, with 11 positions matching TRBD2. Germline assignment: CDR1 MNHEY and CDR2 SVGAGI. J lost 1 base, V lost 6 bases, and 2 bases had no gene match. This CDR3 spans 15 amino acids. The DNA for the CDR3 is TGTGCCAGCAGGTCTAGCGGGAGGTCCTACAATGAGCAGTTCTTC. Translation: CASRSSGRSYNEQFF.

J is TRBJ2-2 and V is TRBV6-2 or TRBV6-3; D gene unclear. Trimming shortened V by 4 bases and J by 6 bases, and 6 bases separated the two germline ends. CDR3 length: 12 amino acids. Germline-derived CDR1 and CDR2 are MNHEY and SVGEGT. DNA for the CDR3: TGTGCCAGCAGTTCGTATCCCGGGGAGCTGTTTTTT. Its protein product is CASSSYPGELFF.

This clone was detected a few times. CDR3 coding DNA: TGCAGTGCTAGTCTAGGAGGCGAGCAGTTCTTC. This codes for CSASLGGEQFF. V usage is TRBV20-1 and J usage is TRBJ2-1, with TRBD2 as a possible D gene (5 bases). Trimming stripped 3 bases from V and 10 bases from J, with 10 bases between. The CDR3 is 11 amino acids. Germline CDR1 reads DFQATT; CDR2 reads SNEGSKA (reference sequence).

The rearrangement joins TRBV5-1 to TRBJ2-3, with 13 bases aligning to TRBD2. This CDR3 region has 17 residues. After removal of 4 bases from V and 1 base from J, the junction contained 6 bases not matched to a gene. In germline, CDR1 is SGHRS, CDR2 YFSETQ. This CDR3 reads CASSPRLAGGGTDTQYF. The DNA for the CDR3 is TGCGCCAGCAGCCCTCGACTAGCGGGAGGCGGCACAGATACGCAGTATTTT.

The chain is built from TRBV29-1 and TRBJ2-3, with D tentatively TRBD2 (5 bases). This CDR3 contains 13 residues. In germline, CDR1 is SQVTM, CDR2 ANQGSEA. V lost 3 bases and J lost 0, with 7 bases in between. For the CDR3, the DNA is TGCAGCGTTGAGAGAGGGAGCACAGATACGCAGTATTTT. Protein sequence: CSVERGSTDTQYF.

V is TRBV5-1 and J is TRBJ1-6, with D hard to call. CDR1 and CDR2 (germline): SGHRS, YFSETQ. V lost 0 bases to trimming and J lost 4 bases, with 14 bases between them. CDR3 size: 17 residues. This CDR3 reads CASSLGAALFYNSPLHF. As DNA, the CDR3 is TGCGCCAGCAGCTTGGGGGCAGCCCTATTTTATAATTCACCCCTCCACTTT.

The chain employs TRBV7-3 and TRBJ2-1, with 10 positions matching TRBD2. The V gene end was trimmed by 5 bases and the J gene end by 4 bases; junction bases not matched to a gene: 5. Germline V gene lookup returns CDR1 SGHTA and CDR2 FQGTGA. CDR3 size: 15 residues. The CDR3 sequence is CASSPTSGSYNEQFF. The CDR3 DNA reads TGTGCCAGCAGCCCGACTAGCGGGTCTTACAATGAGCAGTTCTTC.

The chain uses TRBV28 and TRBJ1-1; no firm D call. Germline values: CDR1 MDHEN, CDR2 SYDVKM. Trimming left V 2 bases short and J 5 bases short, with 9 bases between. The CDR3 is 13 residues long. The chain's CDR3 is CASSLILQTEAFF. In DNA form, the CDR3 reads TGTGCCAGCAGTTTAATTTTGCAGACTGAAGCTTTCTTT.

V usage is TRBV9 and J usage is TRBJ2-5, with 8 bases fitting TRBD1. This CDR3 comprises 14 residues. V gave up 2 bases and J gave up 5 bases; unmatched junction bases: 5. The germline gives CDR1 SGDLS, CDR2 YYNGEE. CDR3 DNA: TGTGCCAGCAGCGTCCCAGGGGGCGCGGAGACCCAGTACTTC. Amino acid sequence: CASSVPGGAETQYF.

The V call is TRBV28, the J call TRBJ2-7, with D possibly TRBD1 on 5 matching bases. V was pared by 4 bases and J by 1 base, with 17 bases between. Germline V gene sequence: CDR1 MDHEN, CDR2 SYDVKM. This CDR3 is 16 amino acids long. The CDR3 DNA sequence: TGTGCCAGCAGTTCCCAAGGACACTCTAAGTCCTACGAGCAGTACTTC. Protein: CASSSQGHSKSYEQYF. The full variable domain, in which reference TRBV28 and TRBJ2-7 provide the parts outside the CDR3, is DVKVTQSSRYLVKRTGEKVFLECVQDMDHENMFWYRQDPGLGLRLIYFSYDVKMKEKGDIPEGYSVSREKKERFSLILESASTNQTSMYLCASSSQGHSKSYEQYFGPGTRLTVT.

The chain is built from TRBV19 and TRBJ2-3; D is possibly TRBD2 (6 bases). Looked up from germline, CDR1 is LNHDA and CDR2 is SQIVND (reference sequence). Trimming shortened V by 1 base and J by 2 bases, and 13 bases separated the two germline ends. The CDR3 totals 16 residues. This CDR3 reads CASSIGASVTTDTQYF. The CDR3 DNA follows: TGTGCCAGTAGTATAGGAGCTAGCGTGACCACAGATACGCAGTATTTT.

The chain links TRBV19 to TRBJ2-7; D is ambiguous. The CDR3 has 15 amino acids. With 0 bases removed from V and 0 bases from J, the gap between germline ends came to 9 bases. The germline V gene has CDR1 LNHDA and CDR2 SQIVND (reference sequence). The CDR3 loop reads CASSIERHLSYEQYF. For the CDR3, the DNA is TGTGCCAGTAGTATAGAGCGGCACCTCTCCTACGAGCAGTACTTC. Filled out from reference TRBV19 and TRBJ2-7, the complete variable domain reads DGGITQSPKYLFRKEGQNVTLSCEQNLNHDAMYWYRQDPGQGLRLIYYSQIVNDFQKGDIAEGYSVSREKKESFPLTVTSAQKNPTAFYLCASSIERHLSYEQYFGPGTRLTVT.

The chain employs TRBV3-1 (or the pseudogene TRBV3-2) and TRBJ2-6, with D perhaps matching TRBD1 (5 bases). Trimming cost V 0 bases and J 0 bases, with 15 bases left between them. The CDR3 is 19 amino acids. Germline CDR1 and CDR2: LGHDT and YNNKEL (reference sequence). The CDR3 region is CASSQDLGRVLSGANVLTF. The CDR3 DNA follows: TGTGCCAGCAGCCAAGATTTGGGCAGGGTGCTCTCTGGGGCCAACGTCCTGACTTTC.

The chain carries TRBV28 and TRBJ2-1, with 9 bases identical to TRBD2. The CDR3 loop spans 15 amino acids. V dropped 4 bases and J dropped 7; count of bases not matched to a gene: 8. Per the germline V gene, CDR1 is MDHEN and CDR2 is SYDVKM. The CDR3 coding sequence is TGTGCCAGCAGTTCCCCTCGTAGCGGGAGTAATGAGCAGTTCTTC. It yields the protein CASSSPRSGSNEQFF.

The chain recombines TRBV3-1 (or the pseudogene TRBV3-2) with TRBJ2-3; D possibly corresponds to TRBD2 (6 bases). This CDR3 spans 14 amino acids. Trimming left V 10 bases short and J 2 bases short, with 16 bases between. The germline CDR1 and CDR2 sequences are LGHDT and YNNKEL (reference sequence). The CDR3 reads CATSWRGNTDTQYF. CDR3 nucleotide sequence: TGTGCCACCTCCTGGCGGGGTAACACAGATACGCAGTATTTT.

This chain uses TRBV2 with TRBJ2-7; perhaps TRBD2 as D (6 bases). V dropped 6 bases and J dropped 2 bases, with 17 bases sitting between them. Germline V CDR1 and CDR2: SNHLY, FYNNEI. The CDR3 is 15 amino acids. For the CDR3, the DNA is TGTGCCAGCAGGAAAAGGAGGGAGGTGACCTACGAGCAGTACTTC. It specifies CASRKRREVTYEQYF.

The CDR3 sequence is CASSFGLAGSYEQYF. CDR3 DNA: TGTGCCAGCAGCTTCGGACTAGCGGGCTCCTACGAGCAGTACTTC. V usage is TRBV11-2 and J usage is TRBJ2-7; 11 nucleotides agree with TRBD2. Germline V gene sequence: CDR1 SGHAT, CDR2 FQNNGV. V was pared by 3 bases and J by 0 bases, with 1 base of the junction left unmatched. The CDR3 has 15 amino acids. Filled out from reference TRBV11-2 and TRBJ2-7, the complete variable domain reads EAGVAQSPRYKIIEKRQSVAFWCNPISGHATLYWYQQILGQGPKLLIQFQNNGVVDDSQLPKDRFSAERLKGVDSTLKIQPAKLEDSAVYLCASSFGLAGSYEQYFGPGTRLTVT.

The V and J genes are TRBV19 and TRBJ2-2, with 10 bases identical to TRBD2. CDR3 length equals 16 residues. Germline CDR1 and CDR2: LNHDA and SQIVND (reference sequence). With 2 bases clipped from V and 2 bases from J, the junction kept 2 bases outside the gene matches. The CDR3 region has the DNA TGTGCCAGTAGTATATCTAGCGGGGGAAACACCGGGGAGCTGTTTTTT. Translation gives CASSISSGGNTGELFF.

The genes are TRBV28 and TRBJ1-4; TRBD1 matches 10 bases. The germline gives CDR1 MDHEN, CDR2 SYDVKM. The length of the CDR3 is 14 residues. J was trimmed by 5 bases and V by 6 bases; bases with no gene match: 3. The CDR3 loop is CASSGTGANEKLFF. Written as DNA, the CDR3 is TGTGCCAGCAGCGGGACAGGGGCGAATGAAAAACTGTTTTTT. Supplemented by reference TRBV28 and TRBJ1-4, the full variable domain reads DVKVTQSSRYLVKRTGEKVFLECVQDMDHENMFWYRQDPGLGLRLIYFSYDVKMKEKGDIPEGYSVSREKKERFSLILESASTNQTSMYLCASSGTGANEKLFFGSGTQLSVL.